Each of the 12 T cell receptor beta chains below was sequenced from the same sample in a study of blood T cell repertoires in COVID-19. Clones were sequenced by immunoSEQ multiplex PCR, and TCRdb holds only the in-frame ones, with some missing. The sample has tens of thousands of clones, 90% seen once. The sample taken for sequencing was peripheral blood. The receptors stem from a man aged 18 to 29 with COVID-19, enrolled during active disease.

The chain employs TRBV6-5 and TRBJ1-2; 7 nucleotides line up with TRBD1. The CDR3 covers 13 residues. Germline values: CDR1 MNHEY, CDR2 SVGAGI. Losses at the gene ends were 5 bases for V and 8 bases for J; bases not matched to a gene: 8. The CDR3 loop reads CASSIQGRAGYTF. The CDR3 DNA is TGTGCCAGCAGTATACAGGGGCGGGCAGGCTACACCTTC.

This rearrangement joins TRBV28 to TRBJ1-5, with 9 bases matching TRBD1. Germline V CDR1 and CDR2: MDHEN, SYDVKM. The CDR3 is made up of 16 amino acids. The trim removed 2 bases at V and 0 bases at J, leaving 2 bases unmatched. In DNA, the CDR3 is TGTGCCAGCAGTTTAAACAGGGGGCATAGCAATCAGCCCCAGCATTTT. The encoded protein is CASSLNRGHSNQPQHF.

The J gene is TRBJ2-7, the V gene TRBV7-9; D is unresolved. Germline CDR1 is SEHNR and CDR2 is FQNEAQ (reference sequence). The V end lost 1 base, the J end lost 2 bases, and 6 bases lay between the germline ends. The CDR3 spans 13 residues. The CDR3 sequence is CASSLVSPYEQYF. The CDR3 DNA is TGTGCCAGCAGCTTAGTCTCCCCCTACGAGCAGTACTTC. The complete variable domain, with remaining parts taken from reference TRBV7-9 and TRBJ2-7, reads DTGVSQNPRHKITKRGQNVTFRCDPISEHNRLYWYRQTLGQGPEFLTYFQNEAQLEKSRLLSDRFSAERPKGSFSTLEIQRTEQGDSAMYLCASSLVSPYEQYFGPGTRLTVT.

V gene TRBV28 combines with J gene TRBJ1-5; D not resolved. Germline CDR1 MDHEN, CDR2 SYDVKM. V was shortened by 3 bases and J by 3 bases, with 9 bases between the two germline ends. This CDR3 region has 14 residues. CDR3 residues: CASSFHGNNQPQHF. The DNA of the CDR3 is TGTGCCAGCAGTTTTCACGGGAACAATCAGCCCCAGCATTTT.

This chain joins TRBV19 and TRBJ2-1, with unresolved D. Trimming took off 6 bases at V and 0 bases at J, with 12 bases between the two ends. The CDR3 extends over 15 amino acids. Germline CDR1 and CDR2: LNHDA and SQIVND (reference sequence). The CDR3 loop reads CASRDSPSSYNEQFF. The CDR3 coding sequence is TGTGCCAGTAGAGATAGCCCCAGCTCCTACAATGAGCAGTTCTTC. Together with reference TRBV19 and TRBJ2-1, the CDR3 gives the full variable domain: DGGITQSPKYLFRKEGQNVTLSCEQNLNHDAMYWYRQDPGQGLRLIYYSQIVNDFQKGDIAEGYSVSREKKESFPLTVTSAQKNPTAFYLCASRDSPSSYNEQFFGPGTRLTVL.

The J gene is TRBJ2-1, the V gene TRBV19; 13 nucleotides agree with TRBD2. The V gene's germline CDR1 is LNHDA and CDR2 SQIVND (reference sequence). The ends lost 6 bases at V and 6 bases at J; junction bases unmatched: 11. CDR3 size: 17 residues. CDR3 in DNA: TGTGCCAGTAGCCCATGGACTAGCGGGAGCTATGTCAATGAGCAGTTCTTC. Protein: CASSPWTSGSYVNEQFF.

This chain connects TRBV9 to TRBJ1-5, with 10 bases identical to TRBD1. This CDR3 comprises 15 residues. V was pared by 3 bases and J by 7 bases, with 7 bases of the junction left unmatched. Germline loops: CDR1 SGDLS, CDR2 YYNGEE. The CDR3 here is CASSAAGTGAQPQHF. CDR3 sequence (DNA): TGTGCCAGCAGCGCCGCCGGGACAGGGGCCCAGCCCCAGCATTTT.

The J gene is TRBJ1-5, the V gene TRBV27, with TRBD1 identical over 9 bases. The V segment lost 6 bases and the J segment 2 bases; nucleotides outside the gene matches: 14. Looked up from germline, CDR1 is MNHEY and CDR2 is SMNVEV (reference sequence). This CDR3 is 18 amino acids long. The CDR3 sequence: CASSPWGGTGKGNQPQHF. CDR3 coding DNA: TGTGCCAGCAGCCCATGGGGGGGGACAGGGAAGGGCAATCAGCCCCAGCATTTT.

V is TRBV5-6 and J is TRBJ2-4; 9 bases match TRBD1. The CDR3 has 18 residues. Trimming removed 0 bases from V and 5 bases from J; junction bases left unmatched: 12. Germline V gives CDR1 SGHDT, CDR2 YYEEEE. CDR3 coding DNA: TGTGCCAGCAGCTTGGGGACAGGGGAACCCGAAAGACAAAACATTCAGTACTTC. Translated, it gives CASSLGTGEPERQNIQYF.

This chain joins TRBV9 and TRBJ2-7; 7 bases are shared with TRBD2. Looked up from germline, CDR1 is SGDLS and CDR2 is YYNGEE. This CDR3 contains 13 residues. J lost 7 bases, V lost 3 bases, and 7 bases had no gene match. Here the CDR3 reads CASSDSPAGEQYF. CDR3 bases: TGTGCCAGCAGCGATAGTCCAGCGGGAGAGCAGTACTTC.

The CDR3 coding sequence is TGCAGCGTTGATCGTAGCGGGAGTCTCGGCAATGAGCAGTTCTTC. It translates to CSVDRSGSLGNEQFF. This chain connects TRBV29-1 to TRBJ2-1; the match to TRBD2 covers 9 bases. The CDR3 runs to 15 residues. From germline, CDR1 is SQVTM and CDR2 ANQGSEA. V lost 3 bases, J lost 6 bases, and 9 bases stayed unmatched.

This chain joins TRBV27 and TRBJ2-7; the D is unclear. The CDR3 loop spans 13 amino acids. Per the germline V gene, CDR1 is MNHEY and CDR2 is SMNVEV (reference sequence). With 4 bases removed from V and 0 bases from J, the gap between germline ends came to 7 bases. CDR3 sequence: CASSSLSSYEQYF. CDR3 sequence (DNA): TGTGCCAGCAGTTCGCTCAGCTCCTACGAGCAGTACTTC.